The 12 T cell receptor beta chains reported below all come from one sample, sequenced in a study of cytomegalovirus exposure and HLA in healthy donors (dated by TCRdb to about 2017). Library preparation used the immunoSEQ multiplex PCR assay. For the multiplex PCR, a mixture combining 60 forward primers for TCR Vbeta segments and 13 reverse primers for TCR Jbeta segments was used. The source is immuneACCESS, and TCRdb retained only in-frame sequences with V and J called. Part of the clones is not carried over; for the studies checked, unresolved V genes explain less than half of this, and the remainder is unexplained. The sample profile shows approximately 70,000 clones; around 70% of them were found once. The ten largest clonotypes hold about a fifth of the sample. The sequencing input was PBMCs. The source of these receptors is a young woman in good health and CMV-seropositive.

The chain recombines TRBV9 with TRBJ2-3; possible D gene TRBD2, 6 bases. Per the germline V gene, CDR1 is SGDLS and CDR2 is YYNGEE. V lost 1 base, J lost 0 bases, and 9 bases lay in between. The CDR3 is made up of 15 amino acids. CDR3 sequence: CASSVLTSSTDTQYF. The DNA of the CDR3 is TGTGCCAGCAGCGTATTGACTAGTAGCACAGATACGCAGTATTTT.

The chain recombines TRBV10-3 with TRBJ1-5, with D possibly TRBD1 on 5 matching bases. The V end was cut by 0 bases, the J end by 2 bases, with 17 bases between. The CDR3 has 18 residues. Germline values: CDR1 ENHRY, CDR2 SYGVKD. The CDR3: CAISESNQGQYRNQPQHF. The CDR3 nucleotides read TGTGCCATCAGTGAGTCGAACCAGGGTCAGTATCGCAATCAGCCCCAGCATTTT.

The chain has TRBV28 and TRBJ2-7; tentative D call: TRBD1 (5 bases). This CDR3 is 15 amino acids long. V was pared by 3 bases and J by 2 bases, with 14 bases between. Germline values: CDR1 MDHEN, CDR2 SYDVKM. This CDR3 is CASSLPMTAAYEQYF. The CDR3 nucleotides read TGTGCCAGCAGTTTGCCGATGACAGCCGCCTACGAGCAGTACTTC.

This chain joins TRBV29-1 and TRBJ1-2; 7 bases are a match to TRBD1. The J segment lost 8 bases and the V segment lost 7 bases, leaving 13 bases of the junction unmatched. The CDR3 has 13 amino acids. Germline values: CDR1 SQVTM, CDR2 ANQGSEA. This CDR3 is CSALQGSNVGYTF. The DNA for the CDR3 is TGCAGCGCCCTACAGGGGTCTAACGTAGGCTACACCTTC.

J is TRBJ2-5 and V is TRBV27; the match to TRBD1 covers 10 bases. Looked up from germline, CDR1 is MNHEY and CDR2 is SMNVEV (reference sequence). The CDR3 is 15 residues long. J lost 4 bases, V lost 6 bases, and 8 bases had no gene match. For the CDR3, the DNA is TGTGCCAGCAGCCTAGACAGGGGGCCTAGAGAGACCCAGTACTTC. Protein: CASSLDRGPRETQYF.

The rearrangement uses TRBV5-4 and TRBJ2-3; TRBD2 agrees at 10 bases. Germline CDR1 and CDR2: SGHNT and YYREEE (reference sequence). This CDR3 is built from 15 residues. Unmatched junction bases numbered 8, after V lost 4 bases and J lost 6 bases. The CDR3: CASSPSLAGADTQYF. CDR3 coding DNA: TGTGCCAGCAGCCCCTCCCTAGCGGGAGCCGATACGCAGTATTTT.

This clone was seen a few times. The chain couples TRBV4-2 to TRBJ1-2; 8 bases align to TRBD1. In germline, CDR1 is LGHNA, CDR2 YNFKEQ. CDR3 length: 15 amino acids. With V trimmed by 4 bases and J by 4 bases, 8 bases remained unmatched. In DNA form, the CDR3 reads TGTGCCAGCAGCCCAGGGACAGGTCGGGTCTATGGCTACACCTTC. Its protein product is CASSPGTGRVYGYTF.

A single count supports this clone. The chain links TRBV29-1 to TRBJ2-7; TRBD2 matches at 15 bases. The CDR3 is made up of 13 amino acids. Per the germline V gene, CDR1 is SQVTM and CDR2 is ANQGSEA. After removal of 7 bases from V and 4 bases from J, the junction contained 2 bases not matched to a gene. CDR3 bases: TGCAGCGCTGGACTAGCGGGAGGGTACGAGCAGTACTTC. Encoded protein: CSAGLAGGYEQYF.

CDR3 nucleotides: TGTGCCAGCAGTTCCAGCATTCCTATAGCATACGAGCAGTACTTC. Its protein product is CASSSSIPIAYEQYF. The chain has TRBV6-6 and TRBJ2-7; D gene uncertain. Germline lookup yields CDR1 MNHNY and CDR2 SVGAGI (reference sequence). V shed 4 bases and J shed 4 bases, with 17 bases lying between them. This CDR3 region has 15 residues.

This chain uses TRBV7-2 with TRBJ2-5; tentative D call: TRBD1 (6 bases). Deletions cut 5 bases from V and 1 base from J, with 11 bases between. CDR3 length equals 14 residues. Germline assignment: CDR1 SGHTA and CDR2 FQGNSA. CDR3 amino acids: CASSPWTAQETQYF. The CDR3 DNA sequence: TGTGCCAGCAGCCCCTGGACAGCCCAAGAGACCCAGTACTTC.

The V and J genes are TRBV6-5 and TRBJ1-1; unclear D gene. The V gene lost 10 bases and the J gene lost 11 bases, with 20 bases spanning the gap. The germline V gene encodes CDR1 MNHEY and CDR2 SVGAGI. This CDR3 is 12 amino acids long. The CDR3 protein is CATGTLSSGAFF. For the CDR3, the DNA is TGTGCCACCGGTACGTTGAGTTCCGGGGCTTTCTTT.

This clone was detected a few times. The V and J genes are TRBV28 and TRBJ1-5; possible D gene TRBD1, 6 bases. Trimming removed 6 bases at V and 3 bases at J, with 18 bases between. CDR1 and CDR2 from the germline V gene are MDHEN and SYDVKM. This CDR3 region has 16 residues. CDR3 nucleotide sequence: TGTGCCAGCAGCAAAAGGGGGTACGGCACCAATCAGCCCCAGCATTTT. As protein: CASSKRGYGTNQPQHF.